Below are 30 T cell receptor beta chains sequenced from a single sample in a study of neurological immune-mediated disorders. Each CDR3 protein is one row after TCRdb ran MiXCR on the 5' RACE reads. In the table there are 55,000 to 75,000 distinct CDR3 sequences, over 2% of which are singletons. The source material was PBMCs. The origin of the receptors is a man aged 45-65 years with multiple sclerosis.

This clonotype was detected many times. This chain connects TRBV5-1 to TRBJ2-1; D gene unclear. Per germline, CDR1 SGHRS and CDR2 YFSETQ. V lost 0 bases to trimming and J lost 4 bases, with 5 bases between them. CDR3 length: 13 amino acids. The CDR3 coding sequence is TGCGCCAGCAGCTTGGTCAGATACAATGAGCAGTTCTTC. It codes for CASSLVRYNEQFF.

There are many counts of this clonotype. The chain links TRBV5-1 to TRBJ2-2, with 7 nucleotides matching TRBD1. Per germline, CDR1 SGHRS and CDR2 YFSETQ. The CDR3 runs 13 residues. V shed 4 bases, J shed 8 bases, and the junction held 5 bases outside the gene matches. This CDR3 reads CASSEDRFGELFF. DNA for the CDR3: TGCGCCAGCAGCGAGGACAGGTTTGGGGAGCTGTTTTTT.

This clonotype has at least ten counts. This chain links TRBV4-3 with TRBJ2-1; a possible D gene is TRBD2 (6 bases). CDR3 length: 17 amino acids. The V gene lost 0 bases and the J gene lost 2 bases, with 14 bases spanning the gap. Looked up from germline, CDR1 is LGHNA and CDR2 is YSLEER. CDR3 bases: TGCGCCAGCAGCCAAGATGCCCGGCGGGGACCCTACAATGAGCAGTTCTTC. Its translation is CASSQDARRGPYNEQFF.

This clonotype appeared many times. The genes are TRBV7-2 and TRBJ1-2; 9 bases are shared with TRBD1. CDR3 length equals 15 residues. Germline loops: CDR1 SGHTA, CDR2 FQGNSA. J lost 2 bases, V lost 4 bases, and 5 bases had no gene match. CDR3 nucleotides: TGTGCCAGCAGCTCAGACAGGGGGAAAAACTATGGCTACACCTTC. It is translated as CASSSDRGKNYGYTF.

The table lists this clonotype with many counts. V and J are TRBV10-3 and TRBJ2-2; weak D call: TRBD1 (5 bases). The CDR3 consists of 12 residues. The V end lost 7 bases, the J end lost 5 bases, and 8 bases lay between the germline ends. Germline V lookup: CDR1 ENHRY, CDR2 SYGVKD. Here the CDR3 DNA reads TGTGCCATCAATAGGGGAACCGGGGAGCTGTTTTTT. It encodes CAINRGTGELFF.

This clonotype was recorded many times. V and J are TRBV7-2 and TRBJ1-6; D is possibly TRBD1 (6 bases). Germline CDR1 and CDR2: SGHTA and FQGNSA. The CDR3 sequence is 14 residues long. Trimming left V 5 bases short and J 8 bases short, with 13 bases between. CDR3 nucleotide sequence: TGTGCCAGCAGCCGTCGAGGGGGGGATTCACCCCTCCACTTT. Encoded protein: CASSRRGGDSPLHF.

This clonotype was seen repeatedly, ten times or more. This chain joins TRBV10-3 and TRBJ2-3; D is unclear. Germline CDR1 reads ENHRY; CDR2 reads SYGVKD. The CDR3 is made up of 13 amino acids. The V and J ends lost 7 bases and 1 base respectively, with 9 bases between them. This chain's CDR3 is CAITGKRTDTQYF. The DNA for the CDR3 is TGTGCCATCACTGGGAAGCGCACAGATACGCAGTATTTT.

This clonotype was seen ten or more times. The genes are TRBV6-5 and TRBJ2-5; D ambiguous. The CDR3 is 12 residues long. V lost 7 bases and J 6 bases, leaving 12 bases between the germline ends. CDR1 MNHEY and CDR2 SVGAGI come from the germline V gene. CDR3 in amino acids: CASIINLKTQYF. In nucleotides, the CDR3 is TGTGCCAGCATCATAAACCTCAAGACCCAGTACTTC.

In its sample, this clonotype was seen once. Germline and junction disagree at one end, which may indicate a read error. The gene calls are TRBV5-6 and TRBJ1-6, with D possibly TRBD1 on 5 matching bases. This CDR3 has 13 amino acids. The V gene's germline CDR1 is SGHDT and CDR2 YYEEEE. CDR3 sequence: CASSGERGSTLNF. In nucleotides, the CDR3 is TGTGCCAGCAGTGGGGAGAGGGGTTCAACCCTCAACTTT.

By proportion, this clonotype is medium-sized. V usage is TRBV20-1 and J usage is TRBJ2-1; TRBD2 matches 15 bases. V shed 0 bases, J shed 9 bases, and the junction held 6 bases outside the gene matches. Germline V lookup: CDR1 DFQATT, CDR2 SNEGSKA (reference sequence). The CDR3 runs 16 residues. For the CDR3, the DNA is TGCAGTGCTAGAGAAGGACTAGCGGGGGGGCACAGTGAGCAGTTCTTC. This encodes CSAREGLAGGHSEQFF.

This clonotype was picked up many times. The J gene is TRBJ1-6, the V gene TRBV20-1, with TRBD1 matching 10 bases. V gave up 6 bases and J gave up 12 bases; unmatched junction bases: 14. This CDR3 has 15 residues. Germline CDR1 and CDR2: DFQATT and SNEGSKA (reference sequence). The CDR3 loop reads CSATAGTGERRPLHF. CDR3 coding DNA: TGCAGTGCAACCGCCGGGACAGGGGAAAGGAGACCCCTCCACTTT.

This clonotype was picked up many times. The chain links TRBV20-1 to TRBJ2-2, with D possibly being TRBD2 (6 bases). V was cut by 6 bases and J by 1 base, with 12 bases left in between. The CDR3 spans 14 residues. The germline CDR1 and CDR2 sequences are DFQATT and SNEGSKA (reference sequence). The DNA for the CDR3 is TGCAGTGCCACTCCCGGGGGGAACACCGGGGAGCTGTTTTTT. This sequence encodes CSATPGGNTGELFF.

Concerning this clonotype itself: A clone one base away is much larger, so this may be a read error. This rearrangement joins TRBV20-1 to TRBJ2-2; no firm D call. V lost 6 bases, J lost 4 bases, and 9 bases lay in between. CDR1 DFQATT and CDR2 SNEGSKA come from the germline V gene (reference sequence). The CDR3 contains 12 residues. The CDR3 region is CSARKFTGELFF. The CDR3 nucleotides are TGCAGTGCCAGAAAGTTCACCGGGGAGCTGTTTTTT.

This clonotype has at least ten counts. J is TRBJ2-7 and V is TRBV7-2, with D unclear. The V end was cut by 8 bases, the J end by 0 bases, with 14 bases between. The CDR3 has 14 residues. Per the germline V gene, CDR1 is SGHTA and CDR2 is FQGNSA. CDR3 region: CASDQDGRSYEQYF. In DNA, the CDR3 is TGTGCCAGCGATCAGGACGGCCGCTCCTACGAGCAGTACTTC.

This clonotype showed up just a few times. The rearrangement links TRBV5-1 to TRBJ2-7; 7 bases match TRBD1. CDR1 is SGHRS, CDR2 YFSETQ, per germline. The trim removed 0 bases at V and 5 bases at J, leaving 2 bases unmatched. The CDR3 has 13 residues. The CDR3, as DNA: TGCGCCAGCAGCTTGGGACAGGGCGACGAGCAGTACTTC. Translation: CASSLGQGDEQYF.

The sample holds many counts of this clonotype. The gene calls are TRBV5-1 and TRBJ2-3; 15 bases map to TRBD2. The CDR3 length is 18 residues. Germline loops: CDR1 SGHRS, CDR2 YFSETQ. V lost 2 bases to trimming and J lost 5 bases; unmatched junction nucleotides: 9. The CDR3 sequence: CASSFVGLAGGLVDTQYF. The CDR3 bases are TGCGCCAGCAGCTTCGTTGGACTAGCGGGGGGGCTGGTAGATACGCAGTATTTT.

This clonotype was counted ten times or more. The J gene is TRBJ1-1, the V gene TRBV12-3 or TRBV12-4; 7 bases map to TRBD1. The J segment lost 3 bases and the V segment lost 3 bases, leaving 7 bases of the junction unmatched. The CDR3 is 15 amino acids. The CDR3 DNA follows: TGTGCCAGCAGTTTTGGACGGACAGGCTACACTGAAGCTTTCTTT. This translates into CASSFGRTGYTEAFF.

This clonotype was recorded at least ten times. The chain uses TRBV30 and TRBJ2-7; TRBD1 is a possible D gene (6 bases). V was pared by 5 bases and J by 5 bases, with 19 bases between. The CDR3 loop spans 14 amino acids. Germline values: CDR1 GTSNPN, CDR2 SVGIG (reference sequence). In DNA, the CDR3 is TGTGCCTGGCAGGACTCAGGGGCGGCTCACGAGCAGTACTTC. This sequence encodes CAWQDSGAAHEQYF.

This clonotype was found many times. This chain connects TRBV7-9 to TRBJ1-1; 7 bases match TRBD1. Germline lookup yields CDR1 SEHNR and CDR2 FQNEAQ (reference sequence). With 3 bases clipped from V and 2 bases from J, the junction kept 6 bases outside the gene matches. The length of the CDR3 is 15 residues. The CDR3: CASSFTGAPNTEAFF. As DNA, the CDR3 is TGTGCCAGCAGCTTTACAGGGGCCCCTAACACTGAAGCTTTCTTT.

In its sample, this clonotype was seen many times. The chain combines TRBV4-2 with TRBJ2-7; the D gene could be TRBD1 or TRBD2 (5 bases each). The germline V gene encodes CDR1 LGHNA and CDR2 YNFKEQ. This CDR3 contains 13 residues. Between the trimmed V and J ends, which lost 4 bases and 7 bases, there was a span of 14 bases. The CDR3 nucleotides read TGTGCCAGCAGCCCCGGGGACGTCGTTGAGCAGTACTTC. Translation: CASSPGDVVEQYF.

This clonotype was seen ten or more times. CDR3: CSARAVAGYEQYF. The CDR3 DNA reads as TGCAGTGCTAGAGCGGTAGCGGGCTACGAGCAGTACTTC. The genes are TRBV20-1 and TRBJ2-7; 7 nucleotides line up with TRBD2. This CDR3 is built from 13 residues. CDR1 and CDR2 from the germline V gene are DFQATT and SNEGSKA (reference sequence). Losses at the gene ends were 1 base for V and 3 bases for J; bases not matched to a gene: 3.

This clonotype is medium-sized (0.01 to 0.1%) in the sample. The genes are TRBV6-4 and TRBJ2-1; D remains ambiguous. The CDR3 spans 13 residues. Germline V gene data show CDR1 as MRHNA and CDR2 as SNTAGT. The V end was cut by 0 bases, the J end by 6 bases, with 6 bases between. DNA for the CDR3: TGTGCCAGCAGTGACTCCCAGCGCAATGAGCAGTTCTTC. Translating gives CASSDSQRNEQFF.

This clonotype was seen ten or more times. The chain is built from TRBV5-1 and TRBJ1-1; 11 bases are shared with TRBD1. Germline V gene lookup returns CDR1 SGHRS and CDR2 YFSETQ. The CDR3 contains 15 residues. The J segment lost 11 bases and the V segment lost 1 base, leaving 10 bases of the junction unmatched. In DNA, the CDR3 is TGCGCCAGCAGCTTGAGGACAGGGGGCGCATCTGGGGCTTTCTTT. Translating it yields CASSLRTGGASGAFF.

In its sample, this clonotype was seen many times. The gene calls are TRBV9 and TRBJ1-2, with TRBD1 identical over 8 bases. Germline CDR1 SGDLS, CDR2 YYNGEE. J was trimmed by 7 bases and V by 3 bases; bases with no gene match: 11. The CDR3 has 15 amino acids. The DNA for the CDR3 is TGTGCCAGCAGCGCCCCGGTGGCAGGGGGCAGTGGCTACACCTTC. This codes for CASSAPVAGGSGYTF.

In its sample, this clonotype was seen many times. The CDR3 DNA reads as TGCAGTGCTGGGGACAGGGATAACTATGGCTACACCTTC. Protein: CSAGDRDNYGYTF. V usage is TRBV20-1 and J usage is TRBJ1-2, with 9 bases that match TRBD1. Germline values: CDR1 DFQATT, CDR2 SNEGSKA (reference sequence). J lost 1 base, V lost 5 bases, and 2 bases had no gene match. The CDR3 loop spans 13 amino acids.

J is TRBJ1-1 and V is TRBV19, with no clear D. The CDR3 is made up of 13 amino acids. CDR1 and CDR2 from the germline V gene are LNHDA and SQIVND (reference sequence). V shed 7 bases and J shed 5 bases, with 14 bases lying between them. The CDR3, as DNA: TGTGCCAGTACCCTTATGGGATGGACTGAAGCTTTCTTT. Amino acids: CASTLMGWTEAFF. Looking up the rest from reference TRBV19 and TRBJ1-1 gives the full variable domain: DGGITQSPKYLFRKEGQNVTLSCEQNLNHDAMYWYRQDPGQGLRLIYYSQIVNDFQKGDIAEGYSVSREKKESFPLTVTSAQKNPTAFYLCASTLMGWTEAFFGQGTRLTVV.

This clonotype was detected many times. This chain connects TRBV20-1 to TRBJ2-2; 9 nucleotides align to TRBD2. J lost 1 base, V lost 4 bases, and 7 bases had no gene match. Germline assignment: CDR1 DFQATT and CDR2 SNEGSKA (reference sequence). The CDR3 runs to 16 residues. The CDR3 spells CSAITLAGRNTGELFF. The DNA for the CDR3 is TGCAGTGCTATTACGCTAGCGGGGCGGAACACCGGGGAGCTGTTTTTT.

In this sample, this clonotype turned up many times. This chain connects TRBV29-1 to TRBJ2-3; TRBD2 matches 11 bases. In germline, CDR1 is SQVTM, CDR2 ANQGSEA. The CDR3 sequence is 15 residues long. J lost 4 bases, V lost 7 bases, and 10 bases had no gene match. The CDR3 protein is CSAFVAGGPADTQYF. The CDR3 DNA is TGCAGCGCGTTCGTAGCGGGGGGGCCCGCAGATACGCAGTATTTT.

This clonotype has ten or more counts. The chain links TRBV5-1 to TRBJ1-1; D call uncertain. In germline, CDR1 is SGHRS, CDR2 YFSETQ. V lost 5 bases, J lost 6 bases, and 14 bases lay in between. The CDR3 extends over 13 amino acids. The CDR3 region is CASREGSNAEAFF. CDR3 bases: TGCGCCAGCAGGGAGGGCTCAAACGCTGAAGCTTTCTTT.

This clonotype was seen repeatedly, ten times or more. J is TRBJ2-7 and V is TRBV12-3 or TRBV12-4; D is tentatively TRBD1 or TRBD2 (6 bases each). Trimming took 8 bases from V and 2 from J, leaving 13 bases between them. The CDR3 has 13 residues. The CDR3 DNA reads as TGTGCCAGCGCGAGGGGGGCAACCTACGAGCAGTACTTC. It codes for CASARGATYEQYF.